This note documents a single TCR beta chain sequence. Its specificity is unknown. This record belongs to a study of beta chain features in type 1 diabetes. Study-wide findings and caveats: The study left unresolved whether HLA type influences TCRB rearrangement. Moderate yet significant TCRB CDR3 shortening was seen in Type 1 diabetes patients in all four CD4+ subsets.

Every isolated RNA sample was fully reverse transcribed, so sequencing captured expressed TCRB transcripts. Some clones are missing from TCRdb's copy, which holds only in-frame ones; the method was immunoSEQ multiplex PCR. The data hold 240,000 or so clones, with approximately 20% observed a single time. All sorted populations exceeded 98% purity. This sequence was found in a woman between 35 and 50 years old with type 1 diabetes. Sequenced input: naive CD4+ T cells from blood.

CDR3 loop: CAWGGTRVAVGQETQYF. CDR3 nucleotide sequence: TGTGCCTGGGGTGGGACCCGGGTAGCGGTCGGCCAAGAGACCCAGTACTTC. V is TRBV30 and J is TRBJ2-5; maybe TRBD2 (6 bases). Germline lookup yields CDR1 GTSNPN and CDR2 SVGIG (reference sequence). V was trimmed by 5 bases and J by 1 base, leaving 23 bases between them. The CDR3 has 17 amino acids.